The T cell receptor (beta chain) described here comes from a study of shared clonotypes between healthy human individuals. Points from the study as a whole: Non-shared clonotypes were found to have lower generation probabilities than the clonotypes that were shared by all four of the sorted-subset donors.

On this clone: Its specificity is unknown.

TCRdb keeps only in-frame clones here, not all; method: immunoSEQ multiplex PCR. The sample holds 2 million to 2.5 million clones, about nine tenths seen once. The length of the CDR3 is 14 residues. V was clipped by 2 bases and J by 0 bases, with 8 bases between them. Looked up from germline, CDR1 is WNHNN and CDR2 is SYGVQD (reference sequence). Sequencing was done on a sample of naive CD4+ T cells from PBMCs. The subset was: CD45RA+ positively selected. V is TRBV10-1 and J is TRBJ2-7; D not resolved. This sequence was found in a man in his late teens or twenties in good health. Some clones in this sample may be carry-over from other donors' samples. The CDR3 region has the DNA TGCGCCAGCAGTGAGGGCCGAAACTCCTACGAGCAGTACTTC. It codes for CASSEGRNSYEQYF.